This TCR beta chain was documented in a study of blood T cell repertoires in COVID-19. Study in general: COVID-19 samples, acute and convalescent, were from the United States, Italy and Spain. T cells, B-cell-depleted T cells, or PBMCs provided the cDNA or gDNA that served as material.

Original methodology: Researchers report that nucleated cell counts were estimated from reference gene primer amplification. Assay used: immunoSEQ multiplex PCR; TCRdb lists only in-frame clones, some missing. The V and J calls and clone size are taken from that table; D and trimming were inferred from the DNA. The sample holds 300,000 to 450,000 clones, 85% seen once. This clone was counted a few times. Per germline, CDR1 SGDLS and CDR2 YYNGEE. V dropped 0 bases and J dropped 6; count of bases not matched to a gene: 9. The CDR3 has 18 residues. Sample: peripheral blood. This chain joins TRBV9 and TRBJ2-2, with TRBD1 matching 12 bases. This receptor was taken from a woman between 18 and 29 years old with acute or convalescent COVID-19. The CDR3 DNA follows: TGTGCCAGCAGCGTAGTAGATGAGGGACAGGGGGCCCCCGGGGAGCTGTTTTTT. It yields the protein CASSVVDEGQGAPGELFF.